These 7 T cell receptor beta chains share one sample of origin, sequenced in a study of post-analysis software for immune sequencing data. Unique molecular identifiers were present in the TCR beta cDNA libraries. One entry per CDR3 protein results from TCRdb running MiXCR on the PCR reads. Among more than 350,000 distinct CDR3 sequences, roughly 40% were seen once, and the ten largest hold 6.5% to 8%. No antigen is known for these receptors. Study-wide findings and caveats: When patients were compared with controls, 4 or 5 TRBV segments were more frequent, TRBV5-6, TRBV5-1 and TRBV20-1 among them.

The sequenced sample was blood. These receptors were obtained from a girl between 2 and 10 years old with multiple sclerosis.

The V call is TRBV12-3 or TRBV12-4, the J call TRBJ1-1; no definite D call. This CDR3 is 11 amino acids long. V lost 3 bases, J lost 11 bases, and 10 bases lay in between. Here the CDR3 DNA reads TGTGCCAGCAGTTTTGAGGGAGCGGCTTTCTTT. Translating it yields CASSFEGAAFF.

The genes are TRBV28 and TRBJ2-5; TRBD1 matches at 10 bases. The last part of the DNA fits TRBJ2-7 better; the J call may be wrong. The CDR3 covers 12 residues. Germline assignment: CDR1 MDHEN and CDR2 SYDVKM. In nucleotides, the CDR3 is TGTGCCAGCCGACAGGGGGCAGGCGAGCAGTACTTC. Its protein product is CASRQGAGEQYF.

This clonotype has a handful of counts. The chain joins TRBV6-5 to TRBJ1-2; 10 positions agree with TRBD1. The CDR3 covers 15 residues. The germline V gene has CDR1 MNHEY and CDR2 SVGAGI. J lost 3 bases, V lost 9 bases, and 10 bases had no gene match. The CDR3 DNA follows: TGTGCCAGTAGGACCTATGGACAGGGGGACTATGGCTACACCTTC. Amino acids: CASRTYGQGDYGYTF.

This clonotype was counted only a few times. This chain uses TRBV11-2 with TRBJ2-3; TRBD2 agrees at 16 bases. The germline CDR1 and CDR2 sequences are SGHAT and FQNNGV. V lost 2 bases to trimming and J lost 1 base; unmatched junction nucleotides: 15. There are 22 residues in the CDR3. CDR3 nucleotides: TGTGCCAGCAGCTTAATTAACGCTCCGGGGACTAGCGGGAGGGCGCGCACAGATACGCAGTATTTT. The encoded protein is CASSLINAPGTSGRARTDTQYF.

The V and J genes are TRBV27 and TRBJ2-1; 8 bases map to TRBD2. The CDR3 covers 15 residues. Germline V gives CDR1 MNHEY, CDR2 SMNVEV (reference sequence). Germline trimming cut 5 bases from V and 7 bases from J; bases unmatched to any gene: 10. The CDR3: CASSRYGLAGNEQFF. The CDR3 DNA sequence: TGTGCCAGCAGTAGATATGGACTAGCAGGGAATGAGCAGTTCTTC.

The chain is built from TRBV7-9 and TRBJ1-4; a weak D match, TRBD1 (5 bases). Germline CDR1 and CDR2: SEHNR and FQNEAQ (reference sequence). CDR3 length: 14 amino acids. The V end lost 4 bases, the J end lost 7 bases, and 13 bases lay between the germline ends. CDR3 in amino acids: CASSSDLGVEKLFF. CDR3 coding DNA: TGTGCCAGCAGCTCCGACCTGGGGGTTGAAAAACTGTTTTTT.

Only a few counts were recorded for this clonotype. The CDR3 bases are TGCAGTGCCCCCGGTAGGAGCAATGAGCAGTTCTTC. This translates into CSAPGRSNEQFF. This chain links TRBV20-1 with TRBJ2-1; D is unresolved. Deletions cut 6 bases from V and 6 bases from J, with 12 bases between. Per the germline V gene, CDR1 is DFQATT and CDR2 is SNEGSKA (reference sequence). The CDR3 totals 12 residues.